This is a list of T cell receptor beta chains from one sample in a study of blood T cell repertoires in COVID-19. The table came from immunoSEQ multiplex PCR; TCRdb's copy has only in-frame clones and leaves some out. The table shows 200,000 to 250,000 clones, with around nine tenths occurring only once. Sequenced input: peripheral blood. Receptors were obtained from a man aged 55 to 69 who had recovered from COVID-19. The CDR3 runs from the conserved cysteine through the conserved F or W. D genes are given only for firm matches. Expanded clones get a size class; other rows say once, few or many, or leave the size out.

clone_size d_call j_call v_call cdr3_nt cdr3_aa
NA TRBD1 TRBJ1-1 TRBV19 TGTGCCAGTAGTCGGGGACAGGAGAACACTGAAGCTTTCTTT CASSRGQENTEAFF
NA NA TRBJ2-2 TRBV5-4 TGTGCCAGCAGCCCTCGGACAGCCTCGAACACCGGGGAGCTGTTTTTT CASSPRTASNTGELFF
NA TRBD1 TRBJ2-2 TRBV30 TGTGCCTGGACGACAGGGTACACCGGGGAGCTGTTTTTT CAWTTGYTGELFF
NA TRBD1 TRBJ2-1 TRBV6-4 TGTGCCAGCAGTGGGACAGGGGGAACCTACAATGAGCAGTTCTTC CASSGTGGTYNEQFF
NA NA TRBJ1-3 TRBV3-1/TRBV3-2 TGTGCCAGCAGCCAAGCTTACGGAGACACCATATATTTT CASSQAYGDTIYF
NA NA TRBJ1-5 TRBV6-5 TGTGCCAGCCTAGCCGGGGATAGCAATCAGCCCCAGCATTTT CASLAGDSNQPQHF
NA NA TRBJ1-6 TRBV19 TGTGCCAGTAGTATCAGAGGGACTGGTTCACCCCTCCACTTT CASSIRGTGSPLHF
NA TRBD2 TRBJ2-5 TRBV4-2 TGTGCCAGCAGCCAAGGAAGCGGGAGGGCCGGAGAGACCCAGTACTTC CASSQGSGRAGETQYF
NA NA TRBJ1-1 TRBV7-9 TGTGCCAGCAGCGACAGGTCCACTGAAGCTTTCTTT CASSDRSTEAFF
many TRBD2 TRBJ2-3 TRBV2 TGTGCCAGCAGTGAATCCCTAGCGGGAAATACGCAGTATTTT CASSESLAGNTQYF
NA TRBD2 TRBJ2-7 TRBV6-5 TGTGCCAGCAGTCGAGAGCGGGGGCGATCCTACGAGCAGTACTTC CASSRERGRSYEQYF
NA NA TRBJ1-1 TRBV11-2 TGTGCCAGCAGCCAATCGAACCGGGTGAACACTGAAGCTTTCTTT CASSQSNRVNTEAFF
NA TRBD2 TRBJ2-1 TRBV5-3 TGTGCCAGAAGCTTGGTTCTCCGACTAGCGGGGCATGAGCAGTTCTTC CARSLVLRLAGHEQFF
NA NA TRBJ2-7 TRBV6-2/TRBV6-3 TGTGCCAGCAGTCCCCGGTTGGGCGGGAAGACCTACGAGCAGTACTTC CASSPRLGGKTYEQYF
once NA TRBJ2-6 TRBV3-1/TRBV3-2 TGTGCCAGCAGCCAACAGCGGACGTACTCTGGGGCCAACGTCCTGACTTTC CASSQQRTYSGANVLTF
NA TRBD2 TRBJ2-3 TRBV5-1 TGCGCCAGCAGCTTGGGGACTAGCGGGAGTGGGAGAGATACGCAGTATTTT CASSLGTSGSGRDTQYF
NA NA TRBJ2-5 TRBV15 TGTGCCACCTCGAAGAGGGTAGGGGGACAAGAGACCCAGTACTTC CATSKRVGGQETQYF
NA TRBD2 TRBJ2-3 TRBV11-2 TGTGCCAGCAGCTTGGGGACCGCAGGAGCGGGGGCCACAGATACGCAGTATTTT CASSLGTAGAGATDTQYF
NA TRBD2 TRBJ2-7 TRBV5-1 TGCGCCAGCAGCTTGGCTAGCGGCAGCTCCTACGAGCAGTACTTC CASSLASGSSYEQYF
NA NA TRBJ1-1 TRBV7-9 TGTGCCCCGGAAATAATACGGGGTACTGAAGCTTTCTTT CAPEIIRGTEAFF
NA TRBD2 TRBJ2-2 TRBV6-5 TGTGCCAGCAGTTACCTAGCGGGAGGCCGGGAGCTGTTTTTT CASSYLAGGRELFF
NA NA TRBJ2-1 TRBV7-2 TGTGCCAGCAGCTCCCGCGGATTCAGTTCCTCCTACAATGAGCAGTTCTTC CASSSRGFSSSYNEQFF
NA NA TRBJ2-2 TRBV3-1/TRBV3-2 TGTGCCAGCAGCTCTCGACAGAACACCGGGGAGCTGTTTTTT CASSSRQNTGELFF
NA NA TRBJ2-5 TRBV5-1 TGCGCCAGCAGCTTGCTGGTCGGGGAGACCCAGTACTTC CASSLLVGETQYF